These 8 T cell receptor beta chains share one sample of origin, sequenced in a study of blood T cell repertoires in COVID-19. Using immunoSEQ multiplex PCR, the repertoire was profiled, and TCRdb retains in-frame clones only, with some absent. Of hundreds of thousands of clones in the sample, around 90% were seen once. The sequencing sample was made of PBMCs or T cells enriched from blood (not recorded which). These receptor sequences come from a woman aged 18-30 years who had recovered from COVID-19.

This clone was seen a handful of times. V gene TRBV27 combines with J gene TRBJ1-4; TRBD1 agrees at 7 bases. The CDR3 runs to 14 residues. The ends lost 3 bases at V and 7 bases at J; junction bases unmatched: 5. Germline values: CDR1 MNHEY, CDR2 SMNVEV (reference sequence). CDR3 loop: CASSLRGRGEKLFF. DNA for the CDR3: TGTGCCAGCAGTTTGAGGGGGCGCGGTGAAAAACTGTTTTTT.

The chain has TRBV6-2 or TRBV6-3 and TRBJ1-2; D possibly corresponds to TRBD1 (5 bases). Trimming shortened V by 0 bases and J by 1 base, and 9 bases separated the two germline ends. The CDR3 has 15 residues. The V gene's germline CDR1 is MNHEY and CDR2 SVGEGT. CDR3 loop: CASSYSAGLNYGYTF. In DNA form, the CDR3 reads TGTGCCAGCAGTTACTCAGCGGGGCTTAACTATGGCTACACCTTC.

The chain couples TRBV20-1 to TRBJ1-3; D gene ambiguous. Trimming took 6 bases from V and 6 from J, leaving 9 bases between them. Germline CDR1 is DFQATT and CDR2 is SNEGSKA (reference sequence). The CDR3 covers 11 residues. The CDR3 spells CSAEDLNTIYF. The CDR3 bases are TGCAGTGCGGAGGATCTAAACACCATATATTTT.

This chain connects TRBV6-4 to TRBJ1-1; 8 bases fit TRBD1. The germline CDR1 and CDR2 sequences are MRHNA and SNTAGT. The CDR3 consists of 13 residues. With 4 bases clipped from V and 4 bases from J, the junction kept 2 bases outside the gene matches. The chain's CDR3 is CASSVDRGTEAFF. CDR3 nucleotide sequence: TGTGCCAGCAGTGTCGACAGGGGCACTGAAGCTTTCTTT.

For this clone: Mismatch with germline at one junction end may stem from a read error. The chain employs TRBV2 and TRBJ1-2, with TRBD1 identical over 7 bases. The CDR3 is made up of 12 amino acids. Germline CDR1 SNHLY, CDR2 FYNNEI. CDR3 in amino acids: CASNRDSYGYTF. CDR3 DNA: TGTGCCAGCAACCGGGACAGTTATGGATACACCTTC.

The chain employs TRBV2 and TRBJ2-3, with 8 bases that match TRBD2. Trimming removed 4 bases from V and 0 bases from J; junction bases left unmatched: 9. The CDR3 extends over 17 amino acids. Germline CDR1 reads SNHLY; CDR2 reads FYNNEI. The CDR3 DNA is TGTGCCAGCAGTGCCCTTAAGCGGGAGACTAGCACAGATACGCAGTATTTT. It specifies CASSALKRETSTDTQYF.

The chain carries TRBV7-9 and TRBJ1-2; D not certain. The V gene lost 3 bases and the J gene lost 6 bases, with 17 bases spanning the gap. Germline CDR1 and CDR2: SEHNR and FQNEAQ (reference sequence). This CDR3 contains 15 residues. Written as DNA, the CDR3 is TGTGCCAGCAGCTTGGAACACAGAGTCGCGCATGGCTACACCTTC. Its protein product is CASSLEHRVAHGYTF.

The chain couples TRBV11-2 to TRBJ2-2; D perhaps matches TRBD2 (6 bases). The CDR3 sequence is 14 residues long. Trimming stripped 5 bases from V and 7 bases from J, with 14 bases between. Germline CDR1 is SGHAT and CDR2 is FQNNGV. The CDR3 DNA reads as TGTGCCAGCAGCGCGGGACCGGAGAACGGGGAGCTGTTTTTT. This translates into CASSAGPENGELFF.